This T cell receptor (beta chain) was found in a study of control samples from healthy donors and cancer patients. Clones were read by immunoSEQ multiplex PCR, and TCRdb kept only the in-frame ones, dropping some. The sample records around 84,000 clones, 91% being singletons. CDR1 is SQVTM, CDR2 ANQGSEA, per germline. CDR3 length: 13 amino acids. Trimming removed 3 bases from V and 4 bases from J, with 12 bases in between. Specimen: blood. This receptor was identified in a man between 25 and 39 years old in good health. The chain joins TRBV29-1 to TRBJ1-2, with D perhaps TRBD1 (6 bases). This chain's CDR3 is CSVDLTGSYGYTF. The CDR3 nucleotides are TGCAGCGTTGATCTAACAGGGAGCTATGGCTACACCTTC.